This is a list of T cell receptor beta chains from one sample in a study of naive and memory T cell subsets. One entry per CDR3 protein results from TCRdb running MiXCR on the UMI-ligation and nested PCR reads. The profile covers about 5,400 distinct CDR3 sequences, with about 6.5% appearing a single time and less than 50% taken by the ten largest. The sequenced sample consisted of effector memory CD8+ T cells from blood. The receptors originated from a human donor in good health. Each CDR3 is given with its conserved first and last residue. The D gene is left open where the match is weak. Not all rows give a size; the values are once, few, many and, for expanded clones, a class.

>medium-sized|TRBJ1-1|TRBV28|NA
CASSLHRENTEAFF
TGTGCCAGCAGTCTCCACCGGGAGAACACTGAAGCTTTCTTT
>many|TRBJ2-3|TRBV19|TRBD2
CASSSTGTSGSDTQYF
TGTGCCAGTAGCAGCACCGGGACTAGCGGGTCAGATACGCAGTATTTT
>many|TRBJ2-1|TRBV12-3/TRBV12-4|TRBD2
CASSYVTSGGVDEQFF
TGTGCCAGCAGTTACGTGACTAGCGGGGGGGTCGATGAGCAGTTCTTC
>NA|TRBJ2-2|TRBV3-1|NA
CASSQEGETGELFF
TGTGCCAGCAGCCAAGAGGGTGAGACCGGGGAGCTGTTTTTT
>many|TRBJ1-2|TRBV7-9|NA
CASSLPYDSNYGYTF
TGTGCCAGCAGCTTACCCTACGACAGCAACTATGGCTACACCTTC
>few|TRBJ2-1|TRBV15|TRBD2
CATSGGSEHNEQFF
TGTGCCACCAGCGGCGGGAGCGAACACAATGAGCAGTTCTTC
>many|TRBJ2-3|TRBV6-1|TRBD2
CASSEALAGGADTQYF
TGTGCCAGCAGTGAAGCCCTAGCGGGAGGGGCAGATACGCAGTATTTT
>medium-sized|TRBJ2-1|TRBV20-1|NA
CSGGGEREQFF
TGCAGTGGAGGGGGGGAGCGTGAGCAGTTCTTC
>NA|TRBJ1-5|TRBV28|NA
CASADEGSQPQHF
TGTGCCAGCGCCGACGAGGGATCTCAGCCCCAGCATTTT
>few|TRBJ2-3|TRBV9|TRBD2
CASSVGSGDTDTQYF
TGTGCCAGCAGCGTAGGTAGCGGGGACACAGATACGCAGTATTTT
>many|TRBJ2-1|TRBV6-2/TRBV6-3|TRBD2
CASSGSGDYNEQFF
TGTGCCAGCAGTGGGAGCGGGGACTACAATGAGCAGTTCTTC
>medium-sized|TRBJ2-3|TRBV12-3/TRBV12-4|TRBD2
CASSLRGEVTDTQYF
TGTGCCAGCAGTTTGCGGGGGGAGGTCACAGATACGCAGTATTTT
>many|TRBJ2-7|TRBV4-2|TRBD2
CASSQETSGSYEQYF
TGTGCCAGCAGCCAAGAGACTAGCGGCTCCTACGAGCAGTACTTC
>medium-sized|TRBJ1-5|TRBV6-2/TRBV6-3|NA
CASRGLNQPQHF
TGTGCCAGCAGGGGCCTCAATCAGCCCCAGCATTTT
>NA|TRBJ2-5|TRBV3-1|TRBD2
CASSQASGGQETQYF
TGTGCCAGCAGCCAAGCTAGCGGGGGGCAAGAGACCCAGTACTTC
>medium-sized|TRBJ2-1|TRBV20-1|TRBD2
CSALADLTSYNEQFF
TGCAGTGCTCTAGCGGACCTCACCTCCTACAATGAGCAGTTCTTC
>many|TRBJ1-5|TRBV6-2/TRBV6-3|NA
CASSSTENQPQHF
TGTGCCAGCAGTTCCACTGAGAATCAGCCCCAGCATTTT
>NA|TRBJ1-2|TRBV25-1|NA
CATRDGNYGYTF
TGTGCCACCAGAGACGGAAACTATGGCTACACCTTC
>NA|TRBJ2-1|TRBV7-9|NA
CASSDTLREYSYNEQFF
TGTGCCAGCAGCGATACACTACGCGAGTACTCCTACAATGAGCAGTTCTTC
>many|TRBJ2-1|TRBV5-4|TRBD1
CASSPESLGQNHNEQFF
TGTGCCAGCAGCCCCGAATCCTTGGGACAGAACCACAATGAGCAGTTCTTC
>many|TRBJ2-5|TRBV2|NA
CASSEAQGEAQETQYF
TGTGCCAGCAGTGAAGCTCAGGGCGAGGCTCAAGAGACCCAGTACTTC
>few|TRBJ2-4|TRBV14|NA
CASSQAGIGQYF
TGTGCCAGCAGCCAAGCAGGGATCGGTCAGTACTTC
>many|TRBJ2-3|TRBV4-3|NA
CASSQGWQGTDTQYF
TGCGCCAGCAGCCAAGGGTGGCAGGGCACAGATACGCAGTATTTT
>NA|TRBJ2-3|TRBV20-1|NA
CSAVEILASSTDTQYF
TGCAGTGCTGTAGAGATTCTAGCAAGTAGCACAGATACGCAGTATTTT
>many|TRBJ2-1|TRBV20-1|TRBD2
CSATAGDINNEQFF
TGCAGTGCTACGGCGGGGGATATCAACAATGAGCAGTTCTTC
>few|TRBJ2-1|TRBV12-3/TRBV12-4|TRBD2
CASSLTPGLAGEQPRKQFF
TGTGCCAGCAGTTTAACCCCCGGACTAGCGGGCGAGCAACCACGTAAGCAGTTCTTC
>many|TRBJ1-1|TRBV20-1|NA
CSARQTDTEAFF
TGCAGTGCCCGACAGACGGACACTGAAGCTTTCTTT
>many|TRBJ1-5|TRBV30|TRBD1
CAWSVQVWDRHNQPQHF
TGTGCCTGGAGTGTACAGGTCTGGGACAGGCACAATCAGCCCCAGCATTTT
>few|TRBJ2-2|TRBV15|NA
CAQGGVNTGELFF
TGTGCTCAGGGGGGTGTCAACACCGGGGAGCTGTTTTTT
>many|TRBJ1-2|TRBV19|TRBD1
CASKTSGTGGFNYGYTF
TGTGCCAGCAAAACCTCCGGGACAGGGGGCTTTAACTATGGCTACACCTTC
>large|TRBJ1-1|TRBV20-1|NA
CSASGQENTEAFF
TGCAGTGCTAGTGGGCAGGAGAACACTGAAGCTTTCTTT
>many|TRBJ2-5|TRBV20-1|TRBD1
CSARFPGGQETQYF
TGCAGTGCTAGGTTTCCAGGGGGCCAAGAGACCCAGTACTTC
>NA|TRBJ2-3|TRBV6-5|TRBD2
CASSYSSGRPDTQYF
TGTGCCAGCAGTTACTCAAGCGGGAGGCCAGATACGCAGTATTTT
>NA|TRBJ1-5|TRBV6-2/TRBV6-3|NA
CASSSGYSNQPQHF
TGTGCCAGCAGTTCTGGATATAGCAATCAGCCCCAGCATTTT
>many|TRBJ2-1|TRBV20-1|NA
CSASPAVSSYNEQFF
TGCAGTGCTAGCCCAGCGGTGAGCTCCTACAATGAGCAGTTCTTC
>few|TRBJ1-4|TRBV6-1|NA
CASSESEGTNEKLFF
TGTGCCAGCAGTGAATCTGAGGGAACTAATGAAAAACTGTTTTTT
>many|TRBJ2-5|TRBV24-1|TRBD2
CATSGAGEVETQYF
TGTGCCACCAGCGGAGCGGGAGAGGTAGAGACCCAGTACTTC
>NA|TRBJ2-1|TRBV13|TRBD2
CASSHRLAGERNEQFF
TGTGCCAGCAGCCACCGACTAGCGGGGGAGAGGAATGAGCAGTTCTTC
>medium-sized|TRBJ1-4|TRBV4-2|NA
CASSEQGVDEKLFF
TGTGCCAGCAGCGAACAGGGAGTGGACGAAAAACTGTTTTTT
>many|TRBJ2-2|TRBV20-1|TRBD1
CSARPFDRGDTGELFF
TGCAGTGCTAGACCTTTCGACAGGGGCGACACCGGGGAGCTGTTTTTT
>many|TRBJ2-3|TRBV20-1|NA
CSAGLTTPQYF
TGCAGTGCTGGATTAACCACACCACAGTATTTT
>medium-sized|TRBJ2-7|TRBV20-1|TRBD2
CSAEQPGLETSEQYF
TGCAGTGCTGAGCAACCGGGACTAGAAACCTCCGAGCAGTACTTC
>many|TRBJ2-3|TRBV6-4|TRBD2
CASSDSSGRATDTQYF
TGTGCCAGCAGTGACTCGAGCGGGAGGGCCACAGATACGCAGTATTTT
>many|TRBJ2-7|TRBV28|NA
CASQTGHEQYF
TGTGCCAGCCAGACAGGCCACGAGCAGTACTTC
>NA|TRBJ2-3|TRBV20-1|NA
CSLIPPGVIRDTQYF
TGCAGTCTCATCCCCCCAGGGGTTATTCGAGATACGCAGTATTTT
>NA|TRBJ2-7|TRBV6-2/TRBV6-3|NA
CASSPAEEVVEQYF
TGTGCCAGCAGCCCCGCGGAGGAGGTGGTCGAGCAGTACTTC
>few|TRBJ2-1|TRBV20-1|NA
CSARDLWGAGNEQFF
TGCAGTGCTAGAGATCTCTGGGGAGCTGGGAATGAGCAGTTCTTC
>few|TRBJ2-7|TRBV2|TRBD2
CASSEAAGGWNEQYF
TGTGCCAGCAGTGAGGCGGCGGGGGGGTGGAACGAGCAGTACTTC
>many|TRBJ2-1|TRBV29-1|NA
CSVPPYRNNEQFF
TGCAGCGTCCCCCCTTATAGGAACAATGAGCAGTTCTTC
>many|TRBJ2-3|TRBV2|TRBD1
CASSSGTASTDTQYF
TGTGCCAGCAGCTCAGGGACAGCAAGCACAGATACGCAGTATTTT
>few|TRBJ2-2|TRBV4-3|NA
CASSQVVGGRNTGELFF
TGCGCCAGCAGCCAAGTTGTAGGGGGTCGGAACACCGGGGAGCTGTTTTTT
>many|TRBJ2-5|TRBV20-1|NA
CSARYGGEQETQYF
TGCAGTGCTAGATACGGGGGAGAACAAGAGACCCAGTACTTC
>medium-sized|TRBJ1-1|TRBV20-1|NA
CSADDKGRGDSTEAFF
TGCAGTGCAGACGACAAGGGACGGGGAGATAGCACTGAAGCTTTCTTT
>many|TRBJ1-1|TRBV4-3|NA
CASSSNGVTEAFF
TGCGCCAGCAGCTCTAACGGGGTCACTGAAGCTTTCTTT
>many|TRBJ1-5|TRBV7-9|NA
CASSPSYHVQPQHF
TGTGCCAGCAGCCCCAGTTACCACGTTCAGCCCCAGCATTTT